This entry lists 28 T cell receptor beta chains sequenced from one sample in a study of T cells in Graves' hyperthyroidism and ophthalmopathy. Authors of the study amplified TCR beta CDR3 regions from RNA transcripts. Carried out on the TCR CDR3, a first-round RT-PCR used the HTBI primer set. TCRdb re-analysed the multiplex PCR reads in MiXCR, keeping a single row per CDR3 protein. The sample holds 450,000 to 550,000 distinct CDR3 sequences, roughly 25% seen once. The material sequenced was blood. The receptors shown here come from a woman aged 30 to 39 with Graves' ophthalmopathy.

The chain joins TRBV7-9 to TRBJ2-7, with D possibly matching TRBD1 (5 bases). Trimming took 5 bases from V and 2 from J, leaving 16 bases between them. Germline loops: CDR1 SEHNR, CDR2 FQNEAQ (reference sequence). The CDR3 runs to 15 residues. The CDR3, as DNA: TGTGCCAGCAGCCCTCAGGGTTCCCCTACCTACGAGCAGTACTTC. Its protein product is CASSPQGSPTYEQYF.

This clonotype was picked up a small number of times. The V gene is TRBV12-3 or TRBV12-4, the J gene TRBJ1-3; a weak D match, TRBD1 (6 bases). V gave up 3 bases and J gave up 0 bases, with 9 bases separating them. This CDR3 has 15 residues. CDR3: CASSFQGTSGNTIYF. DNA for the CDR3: TGTGCCAGCAGTTTCCAGGGGACCTCTGGAAACACCATATATTTT.

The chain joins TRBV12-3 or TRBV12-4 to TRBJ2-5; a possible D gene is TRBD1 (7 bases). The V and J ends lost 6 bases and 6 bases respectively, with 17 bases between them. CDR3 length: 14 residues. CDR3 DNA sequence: TGTGCCAGCAGGCCTCGGGGGACAGTGAAGACCCAGTACTTC. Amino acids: CASRPRGTVKTQYF.

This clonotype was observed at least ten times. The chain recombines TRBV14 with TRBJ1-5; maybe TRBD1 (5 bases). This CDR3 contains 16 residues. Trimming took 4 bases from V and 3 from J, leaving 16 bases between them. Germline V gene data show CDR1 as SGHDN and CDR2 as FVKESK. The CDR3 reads CASSLTVLYNNQPQHF. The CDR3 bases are TGTGCCAGCAGCCTGACAGTCCTCTATAACAATCAGCCCCAGCATTTT. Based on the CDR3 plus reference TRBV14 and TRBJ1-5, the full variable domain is EAGVTQFPSHSVIEKGQTVTLRCDPISGHDNLYWYRRVMGKEIKFLLHFVKESKQDESGMPNNRFLAERTGGTYSTLKVQPAELEDSGVYFCASSLTVLYNNQPQHFGDGTRLSIL.

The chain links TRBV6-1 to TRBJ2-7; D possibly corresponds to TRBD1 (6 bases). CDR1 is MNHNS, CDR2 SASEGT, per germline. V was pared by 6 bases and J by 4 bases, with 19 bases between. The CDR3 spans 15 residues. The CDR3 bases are TGTGCCAGCAGGAAGCGGACAGTGCTTACTTACGAGCAGTACTTC. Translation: CASRKRTVLTYEQYF.

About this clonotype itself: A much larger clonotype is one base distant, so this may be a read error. CDR3 in DNA: TGTGCCAGCAGCTTAGTTCGGGGGCATGGAGACACCATATATTTT. It encodes CASSLVRGHGDTIYF. The V call is TRBV7-8, the J call TRBJ1-3, with D tentatively TRBD1 (6 bases). From germline, CDR1 is SGHVS and CDR2 FQNEAQ. The CDR3 consists of 15 residues.

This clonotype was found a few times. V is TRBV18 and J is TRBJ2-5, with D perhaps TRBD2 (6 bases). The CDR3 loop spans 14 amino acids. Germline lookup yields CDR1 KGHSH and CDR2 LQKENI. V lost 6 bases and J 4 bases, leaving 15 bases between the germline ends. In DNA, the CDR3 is TGTGCCAGCTCCCCTTTGACAGCGGGAGAGACCCAGTACTTC. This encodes CASSPLTAGETQYF.

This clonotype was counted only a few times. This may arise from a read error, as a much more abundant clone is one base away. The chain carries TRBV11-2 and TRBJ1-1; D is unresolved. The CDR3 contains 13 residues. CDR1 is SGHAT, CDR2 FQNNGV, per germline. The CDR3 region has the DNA TGTGCCAGCAGCCCCGCCCCGAGAACTGAAGTTTTCTTT. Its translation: CASSPAPRTEVFF. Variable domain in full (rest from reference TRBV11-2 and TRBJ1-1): EAGVAQSPRYKIIEKRQSVAFWCNPISGHATLYWYQQILGQGPKLLIQFQNNGVVDDSQLPKDRFSAERLKGVDSTLKIQPAKLEDSAVYLCASSPAPRTEVFFGQGTRLTVV.

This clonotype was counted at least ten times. CDR3 bases: TGCGCCAGCAGCCCTATAGCGGGGGTTCTCCAAGAGACCCAGTACTTC. Residues: CASSPIAGVLQETQYF. J is TRBJ2-5 and V is TRBV5-1; 9 bases fit TRBD2. Germline CDR1 SGHRS, CDR2 YFSETQ. Losses at the gene ends were 4 bases for V and 1 base for J; bases not matched to a gene: 8. This CDR3 region has 16 residues.

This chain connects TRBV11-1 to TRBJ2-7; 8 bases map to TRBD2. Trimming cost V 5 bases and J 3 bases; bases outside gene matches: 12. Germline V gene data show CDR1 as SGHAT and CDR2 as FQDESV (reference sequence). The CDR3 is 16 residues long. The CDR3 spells CASSPREGQELYEQYF. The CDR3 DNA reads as TGTGCCAGCAGCCCACGGGAGGGGCAGGAGCTCTACGAGCAGTACTTC.

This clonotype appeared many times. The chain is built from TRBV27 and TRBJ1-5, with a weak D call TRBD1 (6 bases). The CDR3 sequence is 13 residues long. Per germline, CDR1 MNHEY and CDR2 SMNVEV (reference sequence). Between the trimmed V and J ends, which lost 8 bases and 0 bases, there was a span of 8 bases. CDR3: CASRDNSNQPQHF. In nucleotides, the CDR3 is TGTGCCAGCCGGGACAATAGCAATCAGCCCCAGCATTTT.

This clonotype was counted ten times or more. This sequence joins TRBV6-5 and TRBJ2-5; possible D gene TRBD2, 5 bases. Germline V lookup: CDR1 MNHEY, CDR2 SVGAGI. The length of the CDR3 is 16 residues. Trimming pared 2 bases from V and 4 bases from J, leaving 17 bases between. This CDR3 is CASSYGLYLGGETQYF. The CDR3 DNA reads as TGTGCCAGCAGTTACGGTCTCTACCTTGGAGGAGAGACCCAGTACTTC.

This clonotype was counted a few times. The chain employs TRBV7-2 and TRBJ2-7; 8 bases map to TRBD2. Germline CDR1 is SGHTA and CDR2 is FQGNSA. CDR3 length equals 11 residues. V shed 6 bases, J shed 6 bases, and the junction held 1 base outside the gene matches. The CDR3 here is CASSGTSEQYF. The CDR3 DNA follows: TGTGCCAGCAGTGGGACTAGCGAGCAGTACTTC.

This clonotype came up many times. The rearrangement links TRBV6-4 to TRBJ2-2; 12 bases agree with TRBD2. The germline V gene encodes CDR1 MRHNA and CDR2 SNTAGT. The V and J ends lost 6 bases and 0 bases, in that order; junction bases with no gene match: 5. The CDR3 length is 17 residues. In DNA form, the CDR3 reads TGTGCCAGCAGCCAGGGACTAGCGGGCGCGAACACCGGGGAGCTGTTTTTT. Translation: CASSQGLAGANTGELFF.

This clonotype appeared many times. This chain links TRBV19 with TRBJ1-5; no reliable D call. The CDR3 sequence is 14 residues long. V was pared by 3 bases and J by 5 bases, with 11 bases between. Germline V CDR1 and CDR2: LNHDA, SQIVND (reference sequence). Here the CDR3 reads CASSIRQDDQPQHF. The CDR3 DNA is TGTGCCAGTAGTATTCGTCAGGATGATCAGCCCCAGCATTTT.

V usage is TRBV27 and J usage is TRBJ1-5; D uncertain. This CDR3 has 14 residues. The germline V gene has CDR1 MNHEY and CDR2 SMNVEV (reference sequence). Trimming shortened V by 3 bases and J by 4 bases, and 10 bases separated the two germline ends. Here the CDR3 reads CASSLGWMNQPQHF. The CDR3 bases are TGTGCCAGCAGTTTGGGGTGGATGAATCAGCCCCAGCATTTT.

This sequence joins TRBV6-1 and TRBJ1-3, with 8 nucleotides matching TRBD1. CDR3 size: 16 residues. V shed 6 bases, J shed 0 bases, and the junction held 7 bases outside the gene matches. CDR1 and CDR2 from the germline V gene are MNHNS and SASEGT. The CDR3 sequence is CASRRTGKISGNTIYF. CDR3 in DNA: TGTGCCAGCAGGCGGACAGGGAAGATCTCTGGAAACACCATATATTTT.

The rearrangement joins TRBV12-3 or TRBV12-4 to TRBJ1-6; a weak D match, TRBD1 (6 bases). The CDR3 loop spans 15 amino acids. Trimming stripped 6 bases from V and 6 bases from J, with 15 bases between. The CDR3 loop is CASSRGQTPNSPLHF. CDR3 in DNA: TGTGCCAGCAGCAGAGGACAGACGCCTAATTCACCCCTCCACTTT.

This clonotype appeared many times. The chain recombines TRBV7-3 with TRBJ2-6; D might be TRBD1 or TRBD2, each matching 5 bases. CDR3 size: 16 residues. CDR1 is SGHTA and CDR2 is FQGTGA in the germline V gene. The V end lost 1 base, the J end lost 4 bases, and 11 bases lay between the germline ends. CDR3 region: CASSLKAGTGANVLTF. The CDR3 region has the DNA TGTGCCAGCAGCTTAAAGGCAGGGACCGGGGCCAACGTCCTGACTTTC.

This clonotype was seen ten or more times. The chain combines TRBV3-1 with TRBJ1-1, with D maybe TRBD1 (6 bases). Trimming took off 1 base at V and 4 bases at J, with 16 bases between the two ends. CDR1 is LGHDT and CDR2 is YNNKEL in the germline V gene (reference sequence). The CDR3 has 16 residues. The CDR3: CASSQGQGPAGTEAFF. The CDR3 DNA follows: TGTGCCAGCAGCCAAGGTCAGGGGCCGGCGGGCACTGAAGCTTTCTTT.

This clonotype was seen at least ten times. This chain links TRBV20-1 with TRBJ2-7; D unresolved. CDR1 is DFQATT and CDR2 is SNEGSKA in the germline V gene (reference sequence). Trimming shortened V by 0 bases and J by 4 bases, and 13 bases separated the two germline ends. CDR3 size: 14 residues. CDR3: CSARDPRSAYEQYF. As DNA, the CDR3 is TGCAGTGCTAGAGACCCCCGAAGCGCGTACGAGCAGTACTTC.

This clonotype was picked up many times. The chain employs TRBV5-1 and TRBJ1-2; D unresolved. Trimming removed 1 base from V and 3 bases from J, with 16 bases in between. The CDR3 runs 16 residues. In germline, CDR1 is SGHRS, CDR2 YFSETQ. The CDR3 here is CASSLLAGTEDYGYTF. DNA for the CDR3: TGCGCCAGCAGCTTGTTAGCTGGAACAGAAGACTATGGCTACACCTTC.

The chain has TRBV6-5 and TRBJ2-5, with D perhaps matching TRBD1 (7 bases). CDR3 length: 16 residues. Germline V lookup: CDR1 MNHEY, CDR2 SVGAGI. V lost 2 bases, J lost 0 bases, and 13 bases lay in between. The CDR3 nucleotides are TGTGCCAGCAGTTACAGGTCAGGGGGGTACCAAGAGACCCAGTACTTC. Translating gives CASSYRSGGYQETQYF.

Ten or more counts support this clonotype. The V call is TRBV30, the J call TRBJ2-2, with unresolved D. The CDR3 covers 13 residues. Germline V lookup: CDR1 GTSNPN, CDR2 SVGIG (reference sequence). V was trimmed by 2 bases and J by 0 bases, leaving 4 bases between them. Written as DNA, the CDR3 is TGTGCCTGGAGTTACACGAACACCGGGGAGCTGTTTTTT. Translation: CAWSYTNTGELFF.

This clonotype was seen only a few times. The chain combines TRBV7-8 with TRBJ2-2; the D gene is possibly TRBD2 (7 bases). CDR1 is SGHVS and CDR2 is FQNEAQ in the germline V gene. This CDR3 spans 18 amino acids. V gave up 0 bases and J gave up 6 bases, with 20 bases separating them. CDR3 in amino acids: CASSLALTGGPGAGELFF. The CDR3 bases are TGTGCCAGCAGCTTAGCCCTTACCGGGGGGCCAGGCGCCGGGGAGCTGTTTTTT.

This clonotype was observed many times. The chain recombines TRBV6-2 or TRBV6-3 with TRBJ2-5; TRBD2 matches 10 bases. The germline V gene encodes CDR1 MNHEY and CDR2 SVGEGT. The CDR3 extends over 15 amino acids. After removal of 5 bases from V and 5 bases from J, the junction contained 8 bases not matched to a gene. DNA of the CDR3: TGTGCCAGCAGTCAACTAGCGGGGTTATCTGAGACCCAGTACTTC. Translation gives CASSQLAGLSETQYF.

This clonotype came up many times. The CDR3 region has the DNA TGTGCCACCAGCATGGACTGGGGAAACACCATATATTTT. It is translated as CATSMDWGNTIYF. The rearrangement uses TRBV15 and TRBJ1-3; D is uncertain. The V end was cut by 4 bases, the J end by 4 bases, with 8 bases between. Germline assignment: CDR1 LNHNV and CDR2 YYDKDF (reference sequence). This CDR3 spans 13 amino acids. The full variable domain, rest sourced from reference TRBV15 and TRBJ1-3, is DAMVIQNPRYQVTQFGKPVTLSCSQTLNHNVMYWYQQKSSQAPKLLFHYYDKDFNNEADTPDNFQSRRPNTSFCFLDIRSPGLGDTAMYLCATSMDWGNTIYFGEGSWLTVV.

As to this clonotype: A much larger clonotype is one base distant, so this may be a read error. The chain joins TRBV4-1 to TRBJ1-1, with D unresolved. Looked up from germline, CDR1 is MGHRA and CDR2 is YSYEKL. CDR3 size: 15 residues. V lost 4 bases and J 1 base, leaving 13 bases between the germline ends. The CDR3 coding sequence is TGCGCCAGCAGCCCATTGTCCGGATGGAACACTGAAGCTTTCTTT. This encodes CASSPLSGWNTEAFF.